Presented here are 19 T cell receptor beta chains from one specimen sequenced in a study of OX40 agonist ivuxolimab in advanced cancers. The protocol was immunoSEQ multiplex PCR, while the TCRdb copy is restricted to in-frame clones and leaves out a portion. The repertoire has about 34,000 clones, over 90% of them found once; the top ten carry less than 5%. Sequenced here: CD4+ or CD8+ T cells sorted from blood, sampled in a trial of the OX40 agonist ivuxolimab. The receptors shown here come from an adult with an advanced solid tumor such as melanoma, head and neck, liver or kidney cancer.

The chain joins TRBV5-1 to TRBJ2-4; D may match TRBD1 or TRBD2 (5 bases each). The CDR3 is 16 amino acids. V was pared by 0 bases and J by 0 bases, with 10 bases between. Germline V gene data show CDR1 as SGHRS and CDR2 as YFSETQ. The CDR3 DNA is TGCGCCAGCAGCTTGGCCGGGGACCCAGCCAAAAACATTCAGTACTTC. Amino acid sequence: CASSLAGDPAKNIQYF.

The rearrangement joins TRBV30 to TRBJ2-2, with a weak D call TRBD1 (6 bases). V gave up 3 bases and J gave up 7 bases, with 15 bases separating them. The CDR3 is made up of 14 amino acids. Germline CDR1 and CDR2: GTSNPN and SVGIG (reference sequence). In nucleotides, the CDR3 is TGTGCCTGGAGAAGGCAGGGGCCGGGCGGGGAGCTGTTTTTT. It encodes CAWRRQGPGGELFF.

This clone is a singleton in its sample. The rearrangement uses TRBV28 and TRBJ1-5, with TRBD1 as a possible D gene (5 bases). The CDR3 is 17 residues long. V was pared by 5 bases and J by 0 bases, with 17 bases between. Germline V gene data show CDR1 as MDHEN and CDR2 as SYDVKM. Written as DNA, the CDR3 is TGTGCCAGCAGTAAGGGTGGGGGACGGTATAGCAATCAGCCCCAGCATTTT. Protein product: CASSKGGGRYSNQPQHF.

This rearrangement joins TRBV19 to TRBJ2-5, with D possibly TRBD1 on 6 matching bases. The J call is in doubt because the DNA end fits TRBJ2-7 better. Germline CDR1 LNHDA, CDR2 SQIVND (reference sequence). The CDR3 length is 15 residues. In DNA, the CDR3 is TGTGCCAGTAGTATGCAGGACAGTCTGGCCTACGAGCAGTACTTC. Its translation: CASSMQDSLAYEQYF.

This sequence joins TRBV4-2 and TRBJ2-5; 8 bases agree with TRBD2. The J segment lost 5 bases and the V segment lost 1 base, leaving 3 bases of the junction unmatched. Germline V gives CDR1 LGHNA, CDR2 YNFKEQ. CDR3 size: 14 residues. In DNA form, the CDR3 reads TGTGCCAGCAGCCAAGCGGGGGGGGCGGAGACCCAGTACTTC. It specifies CASSQAGGAETQYF.

V and J are TRBV6-6 and TRBJ2-7; 8 nucleotides match TRBD1. V was clipped by 7 bases and J by 5 bases; unmatched bases: 7. The CDR3 extends over 13 amino acids. CDR1 and CDR2 (germline): MNHNY, SVGAGI (reference sequence). This CDR3 is CASNFGTGHEQYF. CDR3 sequence (DNA): TGTGCCAGCAATTTCGGGACAGGCCACGAGCAGTACTTC.

V is TRBV5-4 and J is TRBJ2-3; 12 nucleotides agree with TRBD2. The length of the CDR3 is 17 residues. Germline lookup yields CDR1 SGHNT and CDR2 YYREEE (reference sequence). After removal of 2 bases from V and 5 bases from J, the junction contained 9 bases not matched to a gene. The CDR3 region has the DNA TGTGCCAGCAGCTTTGCCGGACTAGCGGGATCTTTAGATACGCAGTATTTT. The encoded protein is CASSFAGLAGSLDTQYF.

The chain carries TRBV28 and TRBJ1-1; D perhaps matches TRBD1 (6 bases). Per germline, CDR1 MDHEN and CDR2 SYDVKM. This CDR3 has 16 amino acids. V was cut by 2 bases and J by 3 bases, with 16 bases left in between. Here the CDR3 reads CASSLGGALIDTEAFF. The CDR3 DNA follows: TGTGCCAGCAGTTTAGGGGGGGCCTTGATAGACACTGAAGCTTTCTTT.

V and J are TRBV19 and TRBJ1-5, with a possible D match to TRBD1 (6 bases). In germline, CDR1 is LNHDA, CDR2 SQIVND (reference sequence). The CDR3 contains 14 residues. Trimming took off 5 bases at V and 9 bases at J, with 17 bases between the two ends. The CDR3 DNA sequence: TGTGCCAGTAGTGCCCCACAGGGTCTGAGGCCCCAGCATTTT. This gives the protein CASSAPQGLRPQHF.

This sequence joins TRBV13 and TRBJ2-7; D might be TRBD1 or TRBD2, each matching 5 bases. The CDR3 covers 14 residues. Germline CDR1 is PRHDT and CDR2 is FYEKMQ (reference sequence). Trimming pared 2 bases from V and 3 bases from J, leaving 11 bases between. CDR3 DNA: TGTGCCAGCAGCTTAATGGGGACCTACTACGAGCAGTACTTC. Translation gives CASSLMGTYYEQYF.

The V call is TRBV28, the J call TRBJ2-3; 8 nucleotides agree with TRBD2. J was trimmed by 1 base and V by 3 bases; bases with no gene match: 6. This CDR3 is 16 amino acids long. Germline CDR1 and CDR2: MDHEN and SYDVKM. The CDR3 DNA is TGTGCCAGCAGTTTCAAAGCGGGAGCCGGCACAGATACGCAGTATTTT. It codes for CASSFKAGAGTDTQYF.

This chain uses TRBV30 with TRBJ1-5; D gene ambiguous. V gave up 2 bases and J gave up 3 bases, with 5 bases separating them. This CDR3 is built from 12 residues. Germline V gives CDR1 GTSNPN, CDR2 SVGIG (reference sequence). CDR3 in amino acids: CAWSNPNQPQHF. The CDR3 nucleotides read TGTGCCTGGAGTAACCCCAATCAGCCCCAGCATTTT. The full variable domain, completed using reference TRBV30 and TRBJ1-5, is SQTIHQWPATLVQPVGSPLSLECTVEGTSNPNLYWYRQAAGRGLQLLFYSVGIGQISSEVPQNLSASRPQDRQFILSSKKLLLSDSGFYLCAWSNPNQPQHFGDGTRLSIL.

This sequence joins TRBV4-1 and TRBJ1-4; D unclear. The CDR3 is made up of 15 amino acids. The germline V gene has CDR1 MGHRA and CDR2 YSYEKL. Deletions cut 0 bases from V and 7 bases from J, with 12 bases between. The CDR3: CASSQDRIIREKLFF. CDR3 sequence (DNA): TGCGCCAGCAGCCAAGATAGGATAATCCGTGAAAAACTGTTTTTT.

The rearrangement links TRBV5-4 to TRBJ1-1; 7 positions match TRBD1. The CDR3 runs to 14 residues. Germline values: CDR1 SGHNT, CDR2 YYREEE (reference sequence). The trim removed 1 base at V and 4 bases at J, leaving 4 bases unmatched. The CDR3 DNA sequence: TGTGCCAGCAGCTTGAATCCAGGGGGCACTGAAGCTTTCTTT. It specifies CASSLNPGGTEAFF.

This sequence joins TRBV6-1 and TRBJ1-5; D unresolved. Germline V gives CDR1 MNHNS, CDR2 SASEGT. The CDR3 covers 14 residues. V lost 6 bases and J lost 3, with 12 bases in between. The CDR3 nucleotides read TGTGCCAGCAGCGAACGGGCGAACAATCAGCCCCAGCATTTT. The encoded protein is CASSERANNQPQHF.

The J gene is TRBJ1-1, the V gene TRBV7-8; no reliable D call. This CDR3 is built from 17 residues. Germline V gives CDR1 SGHVS, CDR2 FQNEAQ. Trimming shortened V by 2 bases and J by 6 bases, and 22 bases separated the two germline ends. DNA of the CDR3: TGTGCCAGCAGCTTACTCAGCGTGTCGATAAGGGTCCCTGAAGCTTTCTTT. Its translation is CASSLLSVSIRVPEAFF.

CDR3 residues: CASSYSRPSLSYEQYF. The CDR3 nucleotides read TGTGCCAGCAGTTACTCGCGCCCATCCCTATCCTACGAGCAGTACTTC. V usage is TRBV6-5 and J usage is TRBJ2-7; D ambiguous. The germline V gene has CDR1 MNHEY and CDR2 SVGAGI. This CDR3 is built from 16 residues. Between the trimmed V and J ends, which lost 0 bases and 1 base, there was a span of 13 bases.

This chain connects TRBV7-9 to TRBJ1-1; D unresolved. V was shortened by 2 bases and J by 1 base, with 8 bases between the two germline ends. The CDR3 contains 14 residues. CDR1 is SEHNR and CDR2 is FQNEAQ in the germline V gene (reference sequence). This CDR3 reads CASSLQSENTEAFF. In nucleotides, the CDR3 is TGTGCCAGCAGCTTACAATCAGAGAACACTGAAGCTTTCTTT.

This sequence joins TRBV5-4 and TRBJ2-5, with D unresolved. Germline V gene lookup returns CDR1 SGHNT and CDR2 YYREEE (reference sequence). V was cut by 4 bases and J by 5 bases, with 12 bases left in between. This CDR3 contains 13 residues. The CDR3 region is CASSRWTSETQYF. In nucleotides, the CDR3 is TGTGCCAGCAGCAGATGGACGAGTGAGACCCAGTACTTC.